This T cell receptor beta chain was captured in a study of CD8 T cells in Susac syndrome. Study overall: Within the sequenced Susac syndrome patient group, over 5 exhibited active disease and about eight were in remission.

The RNA input was roughly 0.45 to 1 ug, and it was reverse transcribed with random hexamers. Across 54 Vbeta and 13 Jbeta, TCR beta CDR3 was amplified with immunoSEQ multiplex PCR. TCRdb analysed the immunoSEQ multiplex PCR reads with MiXCR anew, one entry per CDR3 protein. The sample includes roughly 200,000 distinct CDR3 sequences, 94% of them seen just once. Study observations and caveats: No clonal expansion appeared among CD4+ T cells in Susac patients.

CD8+ and CD4+ T cells from blood underwent TCR beta sequencing. V shed 0 bases and J shed 6 bases, with 7 bases lying between them. The CDR3 length is 12 residues. Per the germline V gene, CDR1 is SQVTM and CDR2 is ANQGSEA. About this clonotype: Its specificity is not known.

The source of this sequence is a human donor with Susac syndrome. Sequencing was performed on CD4+ T cells from PBMCs. This chain joins TRBV29-1 and TRBJ2-3; no clear D. The CDR3 nucleotides read TGCAGCGTTGAAGATCTGCGGGATACGCAGTATTTT. Amino acids: CSVEDLRDTQYF.